The 14 T cell receptor beta chains listed next were all sequenced from one sample in a study of T cells in localized non-small cell lung cancer (dated by TCRdb to between 2020 and 2021). Library creation used the immunoSEQ multiplex PCR assay. In its TCRdb copy, this immuneACCESS table keeps in-frame sequences only and misses some clones. Where compared with another copy, unresolved V genes explain less than half of these, and the others have no known cause. This sample has 45,000 to 60,000 clones in its table, and around 83% of those were observed once. The ten largest account for 2.5% of the sample. Specimen: PBMCs, collected before any cancer treatment. The receptors originated from a man aged 35-75 years with stage II lung adenocarcinoma.

The chain links TRBV5-6 to TRBJ2-1; 9 bases align to TRBD2. Germline assignment: CDR1 SGHDT and CDR2 YYEEEE. CDR3 length equals 16 residues. V gave up 2 bases and J gave up 1 base; unmatched junction bases: 4. CDR3 amino acids: CASSFPSGKSYNEQFF. DNA for the CDR3: TGTGCCAGCAGCTTTCCTAGCGGGAAGTCCTACAATGAGCAGTTCTTC.

As DNA, the CDR3 is TGTGCCAGCAGCTTACAGGCCGGGACAGATACGCAGTATTTT. It encodes CASSLQAGTDTQYF. This chain connects TRBV7-3 to TRBJ2-3; D ambiguous. Germline V CDR1 and CDR2: SGHTA, FQGTGA. V shed 2 bases and J shed 3 bases, with 9 bases lying between them. The CDR3 runs 14 residues.

This clone was recorded a few times. This chain connects TRBV2 to TRBJ1-1, with D perhaps matching TRBD1 (6 bases). CDR1 SNHLY and CDR2 FYNNEI come from the germline V gene. V was pared by 2 bases and J by 11 bases, with 21 bases between. The CDR3 totals 15 residues. The CDR3 nucleotides are TGTGCCAGCAGTGAAAATCAGATCGAACAGGGTGGTGCTTTCTTT. This encodes CASSENQIEQGGAFF.

The V gene is TRBV30, the J gene TRBJ1-1; D call uncertain. The CDR3 contains 13 residues. CDR1 and CDR2 (germline): GTSNPN, SVGIG (reference sequence). Deletions cut 2 bases from V and 3 bases from J, with 10 bases between. The CDR3 sequence is CAWSYVMDTEAFF. The CDR3 DNA sequence: TGTGCCTGGAGTTACGTGATGGACACTGAAGCTTTCTTT.

This clone was recorded once. The chain links TRBV11-1 to TRBJ1-2, with D possibly being TRBD1 (6 bases). The length of the CDR3 is 14 residues. Germline V lookup: CDR1 SGHAT, CDR2 FQDESV (reference sequence). V dropped 5 bases and J dropped 4 bases, with 14 bases sitting between them. The CDR3 here is CASSRGQSVYGYTF. CDR3 DNA: TGTGCCAGCAGCCGAGGACAGTCAGTCTATGGCTACACCTTC.

With regard to this clone: The same CDR3 arises from other DNA sequences in this sample as well. The chain combines TRBV7-8 with TRBJ1-2, with D perhaps TRBD1 (5 bases). CDR1 SGHVS and CDR2 FQNEAQ come from the germline V gene. V was shortened by 5 bases and J by 3 bases, with 10 bases between the two germline ends. The CDR3 sequence is 13 residues long. The DNA of the CDR3 is TGTGCCAGCAGCCTCCAGGGAGACTATGGCTACACCTTC. This codes for CASSLQGDYGYTF.

V and J are TRBV30 and TRBJ2-3, with 7 bases lining up with TRBD1. CDR1 is GTSNPN and CDR2 is SVGIG in the germline V gene (reference sequence). Losses at the gene ends were 4 bases for V and 5 bases for J; bases not matched to a gene: 6. The CDR3 is made up of 13 amino acids. CDR3 coding DNA: TGTGCCTGGATGGAGACAGGGAGAGATACGCAGTATTTT. Amino acids: CAWMETGRDTQYF.

The V and J genes are TRBV6-1 and TRBJ1-6; 7 bases line up with TRBD1. This CDR3 is 16 amino acids long. The V and J ends lost 2 bases and 6 bases, in that order; junction bases with no gene match: 7. The germline V gene has CDR1 MNHNS and CDR2 SASEGT. Here the CDR3 reads CASSELSQGGNSPLHF. The CDR3 DNA sequence: TGTGCCAGCAGTGAATTATCGCAGGGGGGTAATTCACCCCTCCACTTT.

This chain uses TRBV18 with TRBJ1-5; no definite D call. Trimming took off 2 bases at V and 7 bases at J, with 12 bases between the two ends. CDR3 length: 14 amino acids. From germline, CDR1 is KGHSH and CDR2 LQKENI. CDR3 DNA sequence: TGTGCCAGCTCACCAGGACCGCTGGGCCAGCCCCAGCATTTT. It specifies CASSPGPLGQPQHF.

The V gene is TRBV9, the J gene TRBJ2-2; D is ambiguous. CDR3 length equals 13 residues. The germline V gene has CDR1 SGDLS and CDR2 YYNGEE. V lost 4 bases to trimming and J lost 2 bases, with 6 bases between them. The chain's CDR3 is CASSPVNTGELFF. CDR3 coding DNA: TGTGCCAGCAGCCCAGTCAACACCGGGGAGCTGTTTTTT.

In the case of this clone: Other nucleotide sequences in the sample specify the same CDR3. The chain is built from TRBV29-1 and TRBJ2-7; TRBD1 matches at 11 bases. Looked up from germline, CDR1 is SQVTM and CDR2 is ANQGSEA. This CDR3 region has 17 residues. V gave up 4 bases and J gave up 0 bases; unmatched junction bases: 11. CDR3 in amino acids: CSVARTGGAERSYEQYF. The CDR3 DNA follows: TGCAGCGTTGCCCGGACAGGGGGCGCGGAGCGCTCCTACGAGCAGTACTTC.

The J gene is TRBJ2-5, the V gene TRBV19, with D possibly TRBD2 on 6 matching bases. V lost 4 bases, J lost 3 bases, and 12 bases lay in between. This CDR3 spans 14 amino acids. CDR1 is LNHDA and CDR2 is SQIVND in the germline V gene (reference sequence). CDR3 coding DNA: TGTGCCAGTAGTACCGGGGACTGGAAAGAGACCCAGTACTTC. It translates to CASSTGDWKETQYF.

This chain uses TRBV6-6 with TRBJ2-3, with D unclear. V lost 8 bases, J lost 1 base, and 7 bases lay in between. Germline CDR1 is MNHNY and CDR2 is SVGAGI (reference sequence). The CDR3 covers 12 residues. The CDR3 spells CASREGTDTQYF. DNA for the CDR3: TGTGCCAGCCGTGAGGGCACAGATACGCAGTATTTT.

The chain has TRBV7-3 and TRBJ1-2; 7 positions agree with TRBD1. The CDR3 spans 13 residues. The V segment lost 2 bases and the J segment 6 bases; nucleotides outside the gene matches: 3. Germline CDR1 and CDR2: SGHTA and FQGTGA. CDR3 DNA: TGTGCCAGCAGCTTATCAGGGGGAGATGGCTACACCTTC. It encodes CASSLSGGDGYTF.